Below are 24 T cell receptor beta chains sequenced from a single sample in a study of T cell responses to AZD1222 COVID-19 vaccine. The assay was immunoSEQ multiplex PCR, and TCRdb's table has in-frame clones only and misses some. In the table there are about 130,000 clones, 93% of which are singletons. The sequences come from peripheral blood, collected on day 0 of AZD1222 vaccination. These receptors were taken from an adult in good health.

The chain uses TRBV6-6 and TRBJ2-2; TRBD1 matches at 7 bases. The V gene's germline CDR1 is MNHNY and CDR2 SVGAGI (reference sequence). V shed 2 bases and J 8 bases; nucleotides not matched to a gene: 2. This CDR3 has 13 amino acids. CDR3 protein: CASSYRGQGELFF. The CDR3 region has the DNA TGTGCCAGCAGTTACAGGGGGCAGGGGGAGCTGTTTTTT.

This rearrangement joins TRBV28 to TRBJ2-6; D ambiguous. The germline gives CDR1 MDHEN, CDR2 SYDVKM. The CDR3 loop spans 15 amino acids. Trimming took 6 bases from V and 1 from J, leaving 10 bases between them. The CDR3 DNA reads as TGTGCCAGCAGGTCCTGGAATTCTGGGGCCAACGTCCTGACTTTC. Protein sequence: CASRSWNSGANVLTF.

The V and J genes are TRBV2 and TRBJ2-7; D not resolved. The V end lost 5 bases, the J end lost 2 bases, and 10 bases lay between the germline ends. The CDR3 consists of 13 residues. The germline CDR1 and CDR2 sequences are SNHLY and FYNNEI. The DNA for the CDR3 is TGTGCCAGCAGTTGGCACAGAGCCTACGAGCAGTACTTC. Translated: CASSWHRAYEQYF. The variable domain in full, with the rest retrieved from reference TRBV2 and TRBJ2-7, is EPEVTQTPSHQVTQMGQEVILRCVPISNHLYFYWYRQILGQKVEFLVSFYNNEISEKSEIFDDQFSVERPDGSNFTLKIRSTKLEDSAMYFCASSWHRAYEQYFGPGTRLTVT.

This chain uses TRBV6-5 with TRBJ2-7; the D is unclear. Trimming pared 8 bases from V and 2 bases from J, leaving 10 bases between. Germline V gene data show CDR1 as MNHEY and CDR2 as SVGAGI. This CDR3 has 12 amino acids. The CDR3 spells CASARVPYEQYF. The CDR3 DNA reads as TGTGCCAGCGCCCGCGTCCCCTACGAGCAGTACTTC.

A single count supports this clone. The rearrangement links TRBV7-9 to TRBJ1-2; D is undetermined. In germline, CDR1 is SEHNR, CDR2 FQNEAQ (reference sequence). Trimming cost V 5 bases and J 2 bases, with 15 bases left between them. The CDR3 spans 15 residues. CDR3 amino acids: CASSNLAGNNYGYTF. Here the CDR3 DNA reads TGTGCCAGCAGCAATTTAGCGGGGAACAACTATGGCTACACCTTC. Full variable domain (remainder filled in from reference TRBV7-9 and TRBJ1-2): DTGVSQNPRHKITKRGQNVTFRCDPISEHNRLYWYRQTLGQGPEFLTYFQNEAQLEKSRLLSDRFSAERPKGSFSTLEIQRTEQGDSAMYLCASSNLAGNNYGYTFGSGTRLTVV.

V usage is TRBV15 and J usage is TRBJ2-3; D remains unclear. The ends were cut back, 2 bases at V and 4 bases at J, with 13 bases in the middle. This CDR3 contains 15 residues. The germline gives CDR1 LNHNV, CDR2 YYDKDF (reference sequence). The CDR3 is CATSRTGLGPDTQYF. The CDR3 DNA reads TGTGCCACCAGCAGAACCGGGCTCGGCCCAGATACGCAGTATTTT. Based on the CDR3 plus reference TRBV15 and TRBJ2-3, the full variable domain is DAMVIQNPRYQVTQFGKPVTLSCSQTLNHNVMYWYQQKSSQAPKLLFHYYDKDFNNEADTPDNFQSRRPNTSFCFLDIRSPGLGDTAMYLCATSRTGLGPDTQYFGPGTRLTVL.

The chain has TRBV28 and TRBJ1-6, with 11 bases fitting TRBD1. Losses at the gene ends were 7 bases for V and 8 bases for J; bases not matched to a gene: 7. The CDR3 spans 15 residues. Per the germline V gene, CDR1 is MDHEN and CDR2 is SYDVKM. The CDR3 bases are TGTGCCAGCACCTTTGGGGACAGGGGGTATTCACCCCTCCACTTT. Its protein product is CASTFGDRGYSPLHF.

This chain links TRBV7-8 with TRBJ1-1; D may be TRBD1 (5 bases). CDR3 length: 18 residues. CDR1 SGHVS and CDR2 FQNEAQ come from the germline V gene. Trimming pared 7 bases from V and 0 bases from J, leaving 24 bases between. This chain's CDR3 is CASTAPTGRRQMNTEAFF. The CDR3 nucleotides read TGTGCCAGCACTGCCCCCACCGGCCGACGACAGATGAACACTGAAGCTTTCTTT.

The CDR3 region is CASSPLLSTIYF. CDR3 DNA: TGTGCCAGCAGCCCCCTACTGAGTACCATATATTTT. V usage is TRBV28 and J usage is TRBJ1-3; D ambiguous. CDR3 length: 12 amino acids. Germline V gene data show CDR1 as MDHEN and CDR2 as SYDVKM. V lost 6 bases to trimming and J lost 10 bases, with 13 bases between them.

The chain combines TRBV3-1 (or the pseudogene TRBV3-2) with TRBJ1-4; D call uncertain. The V and J ends lost 0 bases and 8 bases respectively, with 16 bases between them. There are 16 residues in the CDR3. Germline lookup yields CDR1 LGHDT and CDR2 YNNKEL (reference sequence). This CDR3 reads CASSQELGISSEKLFF. The CDR3 DNA follows: TGTGCCAGCAGCCAAGAGCTAGGGATATCATCAGAAAAACTGTTTTTT.

The chain is built from TRBV30 and TRBJ2-7; 7 bases align to TRBD2. This CDR3 comprises 14 residues. Looked up from germline, CDR1 is GTSNPN and CDR2 is SVGIG (reference sequence). J gave up 6 bases and V 1 base, and 9 bases lay outside the gene matches. The CDR3 region has the DNA TGTGCCTGGAGTGGCGGGACTATCCGGGGCGAGCAGTACTTC. It codes for CAWSGGTIRGEQYF.

This chain links TRBV28 with TRBJ2-3, with D perhaps given as TRBD1 or TRBD2 (5 bases each). Trimming took off 7 bases at V and 8 bases at J, with 19 bases between the two ends. There are 14 residues in the CDR3. Germline V gives CDR1 MDHEN, CDR2 SYDVKM. The CDR3 loop is CASTEGTAGATQYF. CDR3 DNA: TGTGCCAGCACTGAGGGGACGGCCGGGGCTACGCAGTATTTT.

J is TRBJ2-2 and V is TRBV4-3; TRBD2 matches 11 bases. V dropped 4 bases and J dropped 0; count of bases not matched to a gene: 4. Germline CDR1 and CDR2: LGHNA and YSLEER. The CDR3 is made up of 17 amino acids. The CDR3 DNA sequence: TGCGCCAGCAGCCGGAGGACTAGCGGGTCGAACACCGGGGAGCTGTTTTTT. Its protein is CASSRRTSGSNTGELFF.

V and J are TRBV5-1 and TRBJ1-1, with TRBD1 matching 9 bases. CDR1 is SGHRS, CDR2 YFSETQ, per germline. The CDR3 consists of 15 residues. V lost 4 bases, J lost 4 bases, and 8 bases stayed unmatched. The CDR3 reads CASSHLQGAGTEAFF. The DNA for the CDR3 is TGCGCCAGCAGCCACCTACAGGGGGCTGGCACTGAAGCTTTCTTT.

The genes are TRBV5-6 and TRBJ1-1; D not certain. CDR1 and CDR2 from the germline V gene are SGHDT and YYEEEE. V lost 4 bases and J lost 8, with 12 bases in between. CDR3 length: 12 residues. The CDR3 sequence is CASSTKKGEAFF. CDR3 in DNA: TGTGCCAGCAGCACCAAAAAGGGAGAAGCTTTCTTT.

The chain is built from TRBV2 and TRBJ2-6; D is unclear. V was shortened by 8 bases and J by 0 bases, with 8 bases between the two germline ends. The CDR3 is 14 amino acids. The germline CDR1 and CDR2 sequences are SNHLY and FYNNEI. CDR3 region: CASVRDSGANVLTF. In DNA, the CDR3 is TGTGCCAGCGTACGAGACTCTGGGGCCAACGTCCTGACTTTC.

The table lists this clone with a count of one. V and J are TRBV9 and TRBJ2-2, with 7 nucleotides matching TRBD2. V lost 5 bases, J lost 5 bases, and 9 bases stayed unmatched. Germline-derived CDR1 and CDR2 are SGDLS and YYNGEE. The CDR3 has 15 residues. CDR3 DNA sequence: TGTGCCAGCAGTCGGCTTGGGGGAGGGACCGGGGAGCTGTTTTTT. Translation gives CASSRLGGGTGELFF.

This clone has more than one count but fewer than ten. This rearrangement joins TRBV30 to TRBJ1-4, with D hard to call. V lost 0 bases and J 7 bases, leaving 6 bases between the germline ends. This CDR3 region has 12 residues. From germline, CDR1 is GTSNPN and CDR2 SVGIG (reference sequence). The CDR3 reads CAWSVPGEKLFF. In DNA, the CDR3 is TGTGCCTGGAGTGTTCCTGGTGAAAAACTGTTTTTT.

The V call is TRBV5-1, the J call TRBJ2-1; no firm D call. The CDR3 sequence is 14 residues long. With 6 bases removed from V and 4 bases from J, the gap between germline ends came to 14 bases. The germline gives CDR1 SGHRS, CDR2 YFSETQ. Here the CDR3 reads CASTLSSSYNEQFF. Written as DNA, the CDR3 is TGCGCCAGCACCCTATCCTCAAGTTACAATGAGCAGTTCTTC.

The gene calls are TRBV6-2 or TRBV6-3 and TRBJ1-2; 7 bases match TRBD1. Germline-derived CDR1 and CDR2 are MNHEY and SVGEGT. This CDR3 is 13 amino acids long. J was trimmed by 4 bases and V by 6 bases; bases with no gene match: 5. CDR3 sequence reads: CASSSGTVYGYTF. The CDR3 DNA reads as TGTGCCAGCAGCTCCGGGACAGTCTATGGCTACACCTTC.

The V and J genes are TRBV5-1 and TRBJ1-2; D perhaps matches TRBD1 (5 bases). CDR3 length: 12 residues. The germline V and J ends were trimmed by 6 bases and 10 bases, with 16 bases remaining between them. CDR1 SGHRS and CDR2 YFSETQ come from the germline V gene. CDR3 in amino acids: CASKMEGAVYTF. CDR3 sequence (DNA): TGCGCCAGCAAGATGGAAGGGGCCGTCTACACCTTC. The whole variable domain, filled in from reference TRBV5-1 and TRBJ1-2, reads KAGVTQTPRYLIKTRGQQVTLSCSPISGHRSVSWYQQTPGQGLQFLFEYFSETQRNKGNFPGRFSGRQFSNSRSEMNVSTLELGDSALYLCASKMEGAVYTFGSGTRLTVV.

The V and J genes are TRBV28 and TRBJ2-1; 10 bases are a match to TRBD2. Germline CDR1 MDHEN, CDR2 SYDVKM. This CDR3 is 17 amino acids long. Unmatched junction bases numbered 16, after V lost 6 bases and J lost 8 bases. This chain's CDR3 is CASSSLGLAGVQDEQFF. CDR3 in DNA: TGTGCCAGCAGCTCCCTGGGGCTAGCGGGAGTTCAGGATGAGCAGTTCTTC.

In this sample, this clone turned up a few times. CDR3 sequence (DNA): TGTGCCAGCAGCTTGGTCGGGGGCGCTCGGATTTTTAGCAATCAGCCCCAGCATTTT. This sequence encodes CASSLVGGARIFSNQPQHF. V usage is TRBV5-8 and J usage is TRBJ1-5; weak D call: TRBD1 (6 bases). The CDR3 totals 19 residues. CDR1 is SGHTS and CDR2 is YDEGEE in the germline V gene. Trimming pared 0 bases from V and 0 bases from J, leaving 19 bases between.

The chain couples TRBV4-2 to TRBJ1-6; no clear D gene. CDR1 LGHNA and CDR2 YNFKEQ come from the germline V gene. The CDR3 is made up of 15 amino acids. V shed 0 bases and J shed 2 bases, with 5 bases lying between them. CDR3: CASSQEVAYNSPLHF. CDR3 nucleotides: TGTGCCAGCAGCCAAGAGGTAGCCTATAATTCACCCCTCCACTTT.